The text below deals with one TCR beta chain. Generated by immunoSEQ multiplex PCR, the TCRdb table keeps only in-frame clones and is missing some. The data contain about 300,000 clones, 90% of them seen just once; the ten biggest clones take up approximately 4.3%. The data were obtained in a study of blood T cell repertoires in COVID-19. Study details: COVID-19 samples, acute and convalescent, were from the United States, Italy and Spain. PBMCs, B-cell-depleted T cells, or T cells provided the cDNA or gDNA that made up the material.

Trimming pared 7 bases from V and 11 bases from J, leaving 20 bases between. The CDR3 sequence is 13 residues long. In germline, CDR1 is LNHDA, CDR2 SQIVND (reference sequence). Participants spanned ages roughly 18 to 90 years and resided in fewer than 30 US areas. Researchers sorted participants into cohorts using their self-reported clinical history. The source material was PBMCs or T cells enriched from blood (not recorded which). The sequence came from a woman younger than 35 with acute COVID-19. V and J are TRBV19 and TRBJ1-1, with D possibly TRBD1 on 6 matching bases. The CDR3 region has the DNA TGTGCCAGTACCGGGACATTCGGACAGATCGCTTTCTTT. Translation gives CASTGTFGQIAFF. Using reference TRBV19 and TRBJ1-1 for the parts outside the CDR3, the full variable domain is DGGITQSPKYLFRKEGQNVTLSCEQNLNHDAMYWYRQDPGQGLRLIYYSQIVNDFQKGDIAEGYSVSREKKESFPLTVTSAQKNPTAFYLCASTGTFGQIAFFGQGTRLTVV.